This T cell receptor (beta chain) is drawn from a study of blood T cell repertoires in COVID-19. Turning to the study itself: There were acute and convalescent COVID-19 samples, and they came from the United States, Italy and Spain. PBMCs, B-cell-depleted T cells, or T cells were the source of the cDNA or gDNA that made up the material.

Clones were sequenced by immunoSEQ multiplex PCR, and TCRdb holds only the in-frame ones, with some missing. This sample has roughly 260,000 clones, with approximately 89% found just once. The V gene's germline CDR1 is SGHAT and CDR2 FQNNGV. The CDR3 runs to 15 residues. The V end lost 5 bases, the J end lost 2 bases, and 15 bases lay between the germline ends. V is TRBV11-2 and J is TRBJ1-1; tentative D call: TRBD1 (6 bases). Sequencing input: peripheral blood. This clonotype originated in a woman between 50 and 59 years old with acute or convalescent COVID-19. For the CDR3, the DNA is TGTGCCAGCAGCACGGACAGCGCGCGAAACACTGAAGCTTTCTTT. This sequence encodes CASSTDSARNTEAFF.